This T cell receptor (beta chain) comes out of a study of OX40 agonist ivuxolimab in advanced cancers. Study overall: Prior checkpoint blockade (anti-PD-1, anti-PD-L1 or anti-CTLA-4) was permitted; 40% had it.

The CDR3 runs 16 residues. With V trimmed by 3 bases and J by 0 bases, 8 bases remained unmatched. From germline, CDR1 is MNHEY and CDR2 SVGAGI. Data came from immunoSEQ multiplex PCR; TCRdb stores just in-frame clones and leaves some out. The repertoire consists of roughly 48,000 clones, with around 87% occurring once and the leading ten covering about 9.3%. V gene TRBV6-5 combines with J gene TRBJ2-7; 7 bases map to TRBD1. The source material was CD4+ or CD8+ T cells sorted from blood, sampled in a trial of the OX40 agonist ivuxolimab. This sequence originates from an adult with an advanced solid tumor such as melanoma, head and neck, liver or kidney cancer. As DNA, the CDR3 is TGTGCCAGCAGTTATTCCGGGACAGTCGACTCCTACGAGCAGTACTTC. Protein: CASSYSGTVDSYEQYF.